The 7 T cell receptor beta chains below all came from one sample that was sequenced in a study of cytomegalovirus exposure and HLA in healthy donors. Generated by immunoSEQ multiplex PCR, the TCRdb table keeps only in-frame clones and is missing some. The sample yields 100,000 to 150,000 clones, approximately 94% seen once. The sample was PBMCs. The receptors shown here come from a woman between 18 and 29 years old in good health and CMV-seronegative.

This chain connects TRBV19 to TRBJ1-3, with D maybe TRBD1 (5 bases). Germline CDR1 is LNHDA and CDR2 is SQIVND (reference sequence). The CDR3 loop spans 11 amino acids. The V and J ends lost 6 bases and 8 bases respectively, with 8 bases between them. The CDR3 loop is CASSKGDTIYF. Written as DNA, the CDR3 is TGTGCCAGTAGCAAAGGGGACACCATATATTTT.

The J gene is TRBJ1-2, the V gene TRBV29-1; D unclear. This CDR3 has 12 amino acids. Germline CDR1 is SQVTM and CDR2 is ANQGSEA. V lost 2 bases, J lost 6 bases, and 10 bases lay in between. The CDR3 region is CSVESGNNGYTF. In DNA form, the CDR3 reads TGCAGCGTTGAATCAGGAAACAATGGCTACACCTTC.

The chain couples TRBV7-2 to TRBJ2-7, with D unclear. This CDR3 has 11 residues. Germline CDR1 and CDR2: SGHTA and FQGNSA. Trimming cost V 5 bases and J 9 bases, with 11 bases left between them. The CDR3 DNA is TGTGCCAGCAGCACTCTCACGCCGCAGTACTTC. Amino acid sequence: CASSTLTPQYF.

The chain carries TRBV7-8 and TRBJ2-7; D might be TRBD2 (7 bases). Trimming cost V 5 bases and J 2 bases, with 16 bases left between them. Germline CDR1 reads SGHVS; CDR2 reads FQNEAQ. This CDR3 contains 15 residues. The CDR3 DNA reads TGTGCCAGCAGCCTCAGGGGAGGGGGTACCTACGAGCAGTACTTC. Translating gives CASSLRGGGTYEQYF.

The genes are TRBV5-4 and TRBJ2-3; D uncertain. The V end was cut by 2 bases, the J end by 0 bases, with 13 bases between. CDR3 size: 16 residues. The germline CDR1 and CDR2 sequences are SGHNT and YYREEE (reference sequence). CDR3 bases: TGTGCCAGCAGCTTCGGGTTGCCCCTCAGCACAGATACGCAGTATTTT. Translated: CASSFGLPLSTDTQYF.

The chain combines TRBV9 with TRBJ1-1; TRBD1 might be the D (5 bases). V was clipped by 2 bases and J by 0 bases, with 14 bases between them. This CDR3 is 16 amino acids long. Germline values: CDR1 SGDLS, CDR2 YYNGEE. CDR3 sequence (DNA): TGTGCCAGCAGCGTGATTCGGGGGGGGATGAACACTGAAGCTTTCTTT. Protein sequence: CASSVIRGGMNTEAFF.

The rearrangement uses TRBV5-8 and TRBJ1-2, with D possibly TRBD1 on 5 matching bases. Germline V gene sequence: CDR1 SGHTS, CDR2 YDEGEE. The V end lost 4 bases, the J end lost 7 bases, and 14 bases lay between the germline ends. This CDR3 has 13 residues. In DNA form, the CDR3 reads TGTGCCAGCAGCCCGGGGGAGGGTGTTGGCTACACCTTC. This encodes CASSPGEGVGYTF.